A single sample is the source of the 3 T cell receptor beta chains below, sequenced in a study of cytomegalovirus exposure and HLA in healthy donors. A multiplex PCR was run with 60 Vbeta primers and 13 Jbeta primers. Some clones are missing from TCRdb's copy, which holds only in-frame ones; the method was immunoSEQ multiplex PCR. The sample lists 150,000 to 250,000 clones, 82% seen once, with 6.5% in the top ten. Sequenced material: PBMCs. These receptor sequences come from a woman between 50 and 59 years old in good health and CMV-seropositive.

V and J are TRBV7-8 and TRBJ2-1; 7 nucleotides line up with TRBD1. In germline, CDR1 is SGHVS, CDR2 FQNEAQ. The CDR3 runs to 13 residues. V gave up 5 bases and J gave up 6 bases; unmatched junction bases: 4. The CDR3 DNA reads TGTGCCAGCAGCCGACAGGGAATCAATGAGCAGTTCTTC. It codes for CASSRQGINEQFF.

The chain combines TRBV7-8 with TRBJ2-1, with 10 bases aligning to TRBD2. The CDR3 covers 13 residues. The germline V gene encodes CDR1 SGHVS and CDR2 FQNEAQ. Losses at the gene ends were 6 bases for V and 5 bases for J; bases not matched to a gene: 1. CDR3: CASRLAGDNEQFF. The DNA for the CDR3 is TGTGCCAGCAGGCTAGCGGGGGACAATGAGCAGTTCTTC.

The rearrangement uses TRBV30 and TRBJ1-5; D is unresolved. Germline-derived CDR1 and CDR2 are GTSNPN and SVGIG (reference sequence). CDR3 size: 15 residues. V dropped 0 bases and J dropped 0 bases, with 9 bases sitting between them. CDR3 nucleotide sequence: TGTGCCTGGAGTGTACTCGGTCATAGCAATCAGCCCCAGCATTTT. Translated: CAWSVLGHSNQPQHF.